The 11 T cell receptor beta chains below come from one sample, sequenced in a study of blood T cell repertoires in COVID-19 (dated by TCRdb to between 2020 and 2021). The library relied on the immunoSEQ multiplex PCR assay. The table comes from immuneACCESS by way of TCRdb, which keeps in-frame sequences with V and J called. Part of the clones is missing from these tables; in studies checked, under half for an unresolved V gene and the rest for unknown reasons. Present in this sample are some 94,000 clones, around 83% of which were seen just once. The ten top clones hold under 2% of the sample. Sequencing was performed on peripheral blood. These receptors all come from a man between 65 and 79 years old with active or convalescent COVID-19.

This clone appeared a few times. J is TRBJ1-2 and V is TRBV4-1; TRBD1 agrees at 11 bases. This CDR3 contains 16 residues. The junction had 3 bases not matched to a gene; V was cut back by 0 bases and J by 3 bases. In germline, CDR1 is MGHRA, CDR2 YSYEKL. CDR3 in amino acids: CASSQDGQGADYGYTF. The CDR3 DNA is TGCGCCAGCAGCCAAGATGGACAGGGGGCGGACTATGGCTACACCTTC.

The chain joins TRBV5-1 to TRBJ1-3, with 10 positions matching TRBD1. The trim removed 5 bases at V and 7 bases at J, leaving 6 bases unmatched. The CDR3 length is 14 residues. CDR1 is SGHRS, CDR2 YFSETQ, per germline. CDR3 nucleotides: TGCGCCAGCAGGGAGGGACAGGGGACGAACACCATATATTTT. Translating it yields CASREGQGTNTIYF. Combining the CDR3 with reference TRBV5-1 and TRBJ1-3 gives the whole variable domain KAGVTQTPRYLIKTRGQQVTLSCSPISGHRSVSWYQQTPGQGLQFLFEYFSETQRNKGNFPGRFSGRQFSNSRSEMNVSTLELGDSALYLCASREGQGTNTIYFGEGSWLTVV.

The chain uses TRBV2 and TRBJ1-2, with a weak D call TRBD1 (5 bases). The ends were cut back, 3 bases at V and 4 bases at J, with 15 bases in the middle. This CDR3 contains 15 residues. Germline lookup yields CDR1 SNHLY and CDR2 FYNNEI. Here the CDR3 DNA reads TGTGCCAGCAGTGATGAGGCAGGGTTTGCCTATGGCTACACCTTC. Protein sequence: CASSDEAGFAYGYTF. The full variable domain, in which reference TRBV2 and TRBJ1-2 provide the parts outside the CDR3, is EPEVTQTPSHQVTQMGQEVILRCVPISNHLYFYWYRQILGQKVEFLVSFYNNEISEKSEIFDDQFSVERPDGSNFTLKIRSTKLEDSAMYFCASSDEAGFAYGYTFGSGTRLTVV.

J is TRBJ1-1 and V is TRBV28; weak D call: TRBD1 (6 bases). The V end lost 3 bases, the J end lost 1 base, and 12 bases lay between the germline ends. The germline gives CDR1 MDHEN, CDR2 SYDVKM. The CDR3 spans 15 residues. The CDR3 DNA follows: TGTGCCAGCAGTTTTTGGGGGCCTGGGAACACTGAAGCTTTCTTT. Its translation is CASSFWGPGNTEAFF.

The rearrangement uses TRBV7-3 and TRBJ1-5; D may be TRBD1 (5 bases). This CDR3 spans 19 amino acids. The V end was cut by 2 bases, the J end by 3 bases, with 23 bases between. In germline, CDR1 is SGHTA, CDR2 FQGTGA. In nucleotides, the CDR3 is TGTGCCAGCAGCTTACACCGGGGGACGCCCGGGGGGTCCAATCAGCCCCAGCATTTT. Its translation: CASSLHRGTPGGSNQPQHF.

The chain links TRBV6-6 to TRBJ2-3; TRBD2 agrees at 10 bases. With 7 bases clipped from V and 2 bases from J, the junction kept 3 bases outside the gene matches. This CDR3 is built from 14 residues. Germline CDR1 MNHNY, CDR2 SVGAGI (reference sequence). The CDR3 protein is CASILAGVTDTQYF. CDR3 DNA: TGTGCCAGCATTCTAGCGGGGGTCACAGATACGCAGTATTTT.

V usage is TRBV5-4 and J usage is TRBJ2-2; the D gene is possibly TRBD1 (6 bases). Germline V lookup: CDR1 SGHNT, CDR2 YYREEE (reference sequence). Trimming removed 5 bases from V and 1 base from J, with 18 bases in between. The CDR3 runs to 17 residues. For the CDR3, the DNA is TGTGCCAGCAGTCCGTCAGGGACATCTCGGAACACCGGGGAGCTGTTTTTT. Its translation is CASSPSGTSRNTGELFF.

J is TRBJ1-2 and V is TRBV30; D is perhaps TRBD1 (5 bases). Trimming took 7 bases from V and 0 from J, leaving 15 bases between them. Germline V gene data show CDR1 as GTSNPN and CDR2 as SVGIG (reference sequence). The CDR3 contains 14 residues. CDR3 coding DNA: TGTGCCTACTCTCGACAGCCTACTAACTATGGCTACACCTTC. Translated, it gives CAYSRQPTNYGYTF.

The chain employs TRBV7-2 and TRBJ1-6, with D possibly being TRBD1 (6 bases). This CDR3 has 14 residues. The V gene's germline CDR1 is SGHTA and CDR2 FQGNSA. The V end lost 2 bases, the J end lost 6 bases, and 8 bases lay between the germline ends. In nucleotides, the CDR3 is TGTGCCAGCAGCTTAAGGACAGTTAATTCACCCCTCCACTTT. Protein sequence: CASSLRTVNSPLHF.

In this sample, this clone turned up once. The chain joins TRBV18 to TRBJ2-3, with D possibly matching TRBD2 (5 bases). The CDR3 consists of 14 residues. The V end lost 0 bases, the J end lost 8 bases, and 12 bases lay between the germline ends. Germline V gene lookup returns CDR1 KGHSH and CDR2 LQKENI. CDR3 bases: TGTGCCAGCTCACCACCTAGCGCCCTCTCTACGCAGTATTTT. Protein sequence: CASSPPSALSTQYF.

The rearrangement joins TRBV10-1 to TRBJ1-2, with 7 nucleotides matching TRBD1. Trimming took 10 bases from V and 7 from J; bases not matched to a gene: 12. Per germline, CDR1 WNHNN and CDR2 SYGVQD (reference sequence). The CDR3 contains 13 residues. The chain's CDR3 is CANSRGQGAGYTF. Here the CDR3 DNA reads TGCGCCAACTCGAGGGGGCAGGGAGCTGGCTACACCTTC.